One T cell receptor beta chain is described in this entry. No antigen is known for it. Base qualities are not provided; no much larger clone lies one nucleotide away. The data stem from a study of T cell repertoires and HLA-DP antigens (dated by TCRdb to 2016 to 2019). Notes on the research overall: An in vitro model of CD4+ T cell alloreactivity against allogeneic HLA-DP presented by transduced HeLa cells was used in the study. On average, around 220 ng of DNA went in for sorted CD137+CD4+ samples, versus around 1.1 ug for pre-culture CD4+ samples. One alloantigen differed from self by one peptide-binding groove amino acid, whereas the other differed by ten, modelling structurally similar versus dissimilar alloantigens. Of the three donors, two were male and one was female, and their ages ranged from the 18-to-29 age band up to the 60-to-69 age band.

The immunoSEQ multiplex PCR, with forward primers for 54 TRBV segments and reverse primers for 13 TRBJ segments, was used to amplify TCRB CDR3 regions. For pre-culture CD4+ samples, sequencing was done at deep resolution with a target of a few hundred thousand T cell genomes. Amplicons were sequenced on an Illumina HiSeq System, producing 87 bp reads covering the CDR3. Regarding the original processing steps: PCR and sequencing errors in the reads were corrected, and CDR3 regions were defined by aligning to IMGT reference sequences. Synthetic template pools were used to estimate counts of templates and unique rearrangements. Clonality was computed by subtracting Pielou's evenness from 1. The Daley-Smith estimator was used to estimate richness. Repertoire overlap was measured with Morisita's index. Clones present in cultured samples but not detected in the pre-culture repertoire of the same donor were defined as low-abundance clones. Sourced from immuneACCESS, this table was stored by TCRdb with only in-frame sequences that have V and J called. A share of the clones is absent; for the studies checked, an unresolved V gene accounts for under half, and the remainder has no known explanation. The DNA was the basis for D and trimming; V, J and clone size are from that table. This sample lists over 60,000 clones; over 75% were detected once. Of the sample, 1.5% to 2% falls within the top ten clones.

Magnetic bead negative selection was used to isolate untouched CD4+ T cells from Ficoll-separated PBMC, with purity averaging about 98%. Untouched CD4+ T cells were isolated with magnetic beads from Ficoll-separated PBMC, and a purity of about 98% was reached with negligible CD8+ contamination. Peripheral blood mononuclear cells were supplied by the buffy coats of a few healthy blood donors, who served as the study donors. All three donors were CMV seronegative. The DNeasy Blood & Tissue Kit was used for extraction of genomic DNA. Genomic DNA from sorted CD137+CD4+ cells and from pre-culture CD4+ baseline samples of each subject was subjected to TCRB sequencing. CDR1 and CDR2 are read off the germline V gene as SNHLY and FYNNEI. Measured from the cysteine to the phenylalanine, the CDR3 is 14 residues long. CDR3 DNA is the only sequence kept; it has 42 bases, read in frame from the first base. Trimming removed 5 bases from V and 0 bases from J, leaving 8 bases between the germline ends.

On the study overall, not on this receptor specifically: Average cumulative frequency of clones undetected before culture was approximately 40% against one allele and about 51% against the other. The study was limited by having just a few donors, by relying on a non-physiological HeLa antigen-presenting system, and by using total CD4+ cells as responders. The naive and memory CD4+ repertoires were not analysed as separate populations. Similar clonality (about 0.41) was observed for sorted CD137+ cells against both alloantigens, and this clonality was much higher than that observed in pre-culture samples (roughly 0.041).

This receptor was taken from a man in his sixties in good health and CMV-seronegative. The rearrangement combines TRBV2 with TRBJ1-5; a tentative D call is TRBD1 (5 bases match). The sample taken for sequencing was CD4+ T cells from PBMCs. The CDR3 region: CASSRDSSNQPQHF. At the DNA level, the sequence is TGTGCCAGCAGTCGGGACTCTAGCAATCAGCCCCAGCATTTT.